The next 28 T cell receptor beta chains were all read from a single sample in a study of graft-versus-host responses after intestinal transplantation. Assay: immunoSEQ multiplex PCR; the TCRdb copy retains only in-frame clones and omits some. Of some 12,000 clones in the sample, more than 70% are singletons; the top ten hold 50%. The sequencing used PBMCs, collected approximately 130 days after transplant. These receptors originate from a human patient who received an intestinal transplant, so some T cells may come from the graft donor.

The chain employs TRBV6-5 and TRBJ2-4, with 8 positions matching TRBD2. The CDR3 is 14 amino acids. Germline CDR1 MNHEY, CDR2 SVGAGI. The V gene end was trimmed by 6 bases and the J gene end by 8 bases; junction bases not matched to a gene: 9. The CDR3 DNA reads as TGTGCCAGCAGCTCCATCTCGGGAGGGGACATTCAGTACTTC. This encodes CASSSISGGDIQYF.

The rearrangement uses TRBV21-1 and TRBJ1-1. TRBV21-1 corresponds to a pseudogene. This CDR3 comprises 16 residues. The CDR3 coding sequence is TGTGCCAGCAGCAAAGAATACGCCCCCGGAGTCACTGAAGCTTTCTTT. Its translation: CASSKEYAPGVTEAFF.

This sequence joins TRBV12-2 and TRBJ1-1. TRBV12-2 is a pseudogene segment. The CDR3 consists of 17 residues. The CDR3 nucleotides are TGTGCAAGTCGCTCCCCGCCACAGGACGGGATGAACACTGAAGCTTTCTTT. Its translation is CASRSPPQDGMNTEAFF.

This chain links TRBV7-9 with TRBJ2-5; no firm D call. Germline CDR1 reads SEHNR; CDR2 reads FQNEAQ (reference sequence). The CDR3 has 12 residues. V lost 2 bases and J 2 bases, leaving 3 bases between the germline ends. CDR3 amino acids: CASSLHQETQYF. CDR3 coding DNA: TGTGCCAGCAGCTTACATCAAGAGACCCAGTACTTC.

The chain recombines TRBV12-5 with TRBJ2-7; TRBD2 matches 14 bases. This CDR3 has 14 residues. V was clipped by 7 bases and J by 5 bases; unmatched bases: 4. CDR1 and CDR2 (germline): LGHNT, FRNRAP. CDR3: CASASGLAGDEQYF. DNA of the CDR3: TGTGCTAGTGCCTCGGGACTAGCGGGAGACGAGCAGTACTTC.

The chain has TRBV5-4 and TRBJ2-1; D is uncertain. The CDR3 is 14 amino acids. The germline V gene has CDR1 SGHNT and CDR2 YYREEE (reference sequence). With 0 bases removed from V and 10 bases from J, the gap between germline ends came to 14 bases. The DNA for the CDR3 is TGTGCCAGCAGCTTGGCCCGGCCGAGCATCGAGCAGTTCTTC. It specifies CASSLARPSIEQFF.

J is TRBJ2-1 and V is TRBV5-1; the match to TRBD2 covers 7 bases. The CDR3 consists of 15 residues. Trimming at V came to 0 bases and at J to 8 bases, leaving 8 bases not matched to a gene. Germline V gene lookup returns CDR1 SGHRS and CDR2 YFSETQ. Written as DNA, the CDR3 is TGCGCCAGCAGCTTGGCAGGACGGGGGGTGGATGAGCAGTTCTTC. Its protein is CASSLAGRGVDEQFF.

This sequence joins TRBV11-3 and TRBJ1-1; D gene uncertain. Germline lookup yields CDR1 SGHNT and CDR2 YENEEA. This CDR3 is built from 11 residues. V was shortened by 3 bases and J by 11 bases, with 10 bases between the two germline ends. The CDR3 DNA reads TGTGCCAGCAGCTTTTTCCGACTCGCTTTCTTT. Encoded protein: CASSFFRLAFF.

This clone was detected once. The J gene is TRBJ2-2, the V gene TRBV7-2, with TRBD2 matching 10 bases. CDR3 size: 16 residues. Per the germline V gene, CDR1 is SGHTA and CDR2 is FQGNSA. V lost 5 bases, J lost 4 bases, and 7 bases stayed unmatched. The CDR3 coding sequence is TGTGCCAGCAGCCCTACTAGCGGGATAGGCACCGGGGAGCTGTTTTTT. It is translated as CASSPTSGIGTGELFF.

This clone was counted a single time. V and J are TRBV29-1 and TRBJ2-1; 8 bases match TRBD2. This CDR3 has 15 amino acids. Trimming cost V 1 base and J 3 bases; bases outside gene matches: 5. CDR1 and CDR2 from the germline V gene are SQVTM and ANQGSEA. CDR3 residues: CSVEGTSSDYNEQFF. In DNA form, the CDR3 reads TGCAGCGTTGAAGGGACTAGCTCAGACTACAATGAGCAGTTCTTC.

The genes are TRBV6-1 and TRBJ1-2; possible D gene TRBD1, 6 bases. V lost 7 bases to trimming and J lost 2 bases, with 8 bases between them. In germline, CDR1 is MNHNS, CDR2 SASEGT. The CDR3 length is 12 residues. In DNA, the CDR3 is TGTGCCAGCACAGGGGAAAACTATGGCTACACCTTC. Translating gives CASTGENYGYTF.

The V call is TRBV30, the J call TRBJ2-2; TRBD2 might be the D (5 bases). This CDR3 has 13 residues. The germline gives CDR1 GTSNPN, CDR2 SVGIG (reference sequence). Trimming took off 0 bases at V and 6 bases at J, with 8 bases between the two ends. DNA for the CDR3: TGTGCCTGGAGTGTACACGGGGCCGGGGAGCTGTTTTTT. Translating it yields CAWSVHGAGELFF.

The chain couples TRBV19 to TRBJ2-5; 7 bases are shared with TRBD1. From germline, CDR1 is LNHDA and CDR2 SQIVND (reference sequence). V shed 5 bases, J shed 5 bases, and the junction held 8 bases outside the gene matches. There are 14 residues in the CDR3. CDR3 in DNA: TGTGCCAGTAGTCCCCGACAGGGATGGGAGACCCAGTACTTC. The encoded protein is CASSPRQGWETQYF.

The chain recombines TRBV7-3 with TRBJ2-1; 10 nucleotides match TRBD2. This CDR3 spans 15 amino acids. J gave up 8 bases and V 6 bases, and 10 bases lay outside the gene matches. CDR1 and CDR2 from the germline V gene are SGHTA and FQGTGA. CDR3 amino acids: CASSSTSGKIHEQFF. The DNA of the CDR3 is TGTGCCAGCAGTTCTACTAGCGGGAAAATCCATGAGCAGTTCTTC.

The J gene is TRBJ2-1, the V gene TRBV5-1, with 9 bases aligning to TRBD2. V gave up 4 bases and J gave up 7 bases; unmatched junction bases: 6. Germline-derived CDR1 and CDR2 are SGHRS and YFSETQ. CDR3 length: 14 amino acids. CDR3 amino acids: CASSPGTSWNEQFF. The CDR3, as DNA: TGCGCCAGCAGCCCCGGGACTAGCTGGAATGAGCAGTTCTTC.

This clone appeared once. The CDR3 coding sequence is TGTGCCAGTAGTAGTGGAACAGGGGGTAACTATGGCTACACCTTC. It yields the protein CASSSGTGGNYGYTF. This rearrangement joins TRBV19 to TRBJ1-2; TRBD1 matches at 8 bases. Germline V gene sequence: CDR1 LNHDA, CDR2 SQIVND (reference sequence). There are 15 residues in the CDR3. Trimming removed 4 bases from V and 1 base from J; junction bases left unmatched: 5.

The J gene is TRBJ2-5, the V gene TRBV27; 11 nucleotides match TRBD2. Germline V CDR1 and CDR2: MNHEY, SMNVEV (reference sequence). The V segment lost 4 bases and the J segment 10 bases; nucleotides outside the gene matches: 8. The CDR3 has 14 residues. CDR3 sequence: CASSSGTSGMIQYF. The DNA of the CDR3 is TGTGCCAGCAGTTCGGGGACTAGCGGCATGATCCAGTACTTC.

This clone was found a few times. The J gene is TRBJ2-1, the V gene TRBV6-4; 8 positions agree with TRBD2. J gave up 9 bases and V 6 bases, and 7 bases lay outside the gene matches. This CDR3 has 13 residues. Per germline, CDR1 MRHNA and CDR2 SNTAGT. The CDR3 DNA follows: TGTGCCAGCAGCGCAGCGGGAGAGGGTGAGCAGTTCTTC. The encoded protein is CASSAAGEGEQFF.

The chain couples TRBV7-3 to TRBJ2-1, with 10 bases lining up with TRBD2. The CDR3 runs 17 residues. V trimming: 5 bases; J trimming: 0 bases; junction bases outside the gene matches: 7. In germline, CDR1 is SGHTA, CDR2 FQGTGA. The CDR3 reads CASSKTSGPSSYNEQFF. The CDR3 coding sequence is TGTGCCAGCAGCAAGACTAGCGGGCCGAGCTCCTACAATGAGCAGTTCTTC.

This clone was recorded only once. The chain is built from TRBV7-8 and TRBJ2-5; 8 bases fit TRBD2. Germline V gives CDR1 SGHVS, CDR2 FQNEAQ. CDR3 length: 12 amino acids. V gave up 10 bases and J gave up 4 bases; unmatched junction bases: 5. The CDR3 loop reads CAIGGEGETQYF. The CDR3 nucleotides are TGTGCCATCGGGGGGGAGGGAGAGACCCAGTACTTC.

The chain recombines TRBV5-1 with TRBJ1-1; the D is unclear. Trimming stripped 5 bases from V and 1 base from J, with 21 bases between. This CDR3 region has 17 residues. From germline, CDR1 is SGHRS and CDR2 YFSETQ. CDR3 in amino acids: CASSAPVGWTANTEAFF. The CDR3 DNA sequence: TGCGCCAGCAGTGCCCCGGTTGGATGGACGGCGAACACTGAAGCTTTCTTT.

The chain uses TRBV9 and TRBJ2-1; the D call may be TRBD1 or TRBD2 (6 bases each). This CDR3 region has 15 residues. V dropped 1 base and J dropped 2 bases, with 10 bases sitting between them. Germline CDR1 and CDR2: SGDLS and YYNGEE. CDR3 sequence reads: CASSVRGRPYNEQFF. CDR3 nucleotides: TGTGCCAGCAGCGTAAGGGGGAGGCCCTACAATGAGCAGTTCTTC.

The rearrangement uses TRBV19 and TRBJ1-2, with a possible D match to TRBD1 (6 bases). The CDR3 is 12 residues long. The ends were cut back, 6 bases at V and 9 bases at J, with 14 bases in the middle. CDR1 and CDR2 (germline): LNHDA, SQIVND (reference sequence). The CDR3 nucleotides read TGTGCCAGTAGGGATGGGGGCAGGAGCTACACCTTC. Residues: CASRDGGRSYTF.

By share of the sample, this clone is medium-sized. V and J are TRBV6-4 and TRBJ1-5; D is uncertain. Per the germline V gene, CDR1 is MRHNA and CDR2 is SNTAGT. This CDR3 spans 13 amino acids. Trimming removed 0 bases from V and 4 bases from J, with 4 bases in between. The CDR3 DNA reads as TGTGCCAGCAGTGACTCAACAAATCAGCCCCAGCATTTT. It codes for CASSDSTNQPQHF.

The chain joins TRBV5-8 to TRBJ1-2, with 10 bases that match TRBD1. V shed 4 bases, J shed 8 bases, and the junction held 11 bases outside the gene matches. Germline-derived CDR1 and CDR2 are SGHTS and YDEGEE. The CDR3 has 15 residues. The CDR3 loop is CASSLSRDRGGGYTF. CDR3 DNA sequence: TGTGCCAGCAGCCTGTCCCGGGACAGGGGAGGAGGCTACACCTTC.

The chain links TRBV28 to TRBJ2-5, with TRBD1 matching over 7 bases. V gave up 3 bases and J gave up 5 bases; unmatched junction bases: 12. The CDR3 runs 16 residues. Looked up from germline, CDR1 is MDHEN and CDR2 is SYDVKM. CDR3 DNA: TGTGCCAGCAGTTTCGCGACAGGGATTAGGTTTGAGACCCAGTACTTC. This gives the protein CASSFATGIRFETQYF.

CDR3 sequence reads: CASSQYGPNTEAFF. DNA for the CDR3: TGTGCCAGCAGCCAATATGGACCGAACACTGAAGCTTTCTTT. The J gene is TRBJ1-1, the V gene TRBV14; D unclear. The V end was cut by 2 bases, the J end by 1 base, with 8 bases between. The CDR3 runs 14 residues. Germline V lookup: CDR1 SGHDN, CDR2 FVKESK.

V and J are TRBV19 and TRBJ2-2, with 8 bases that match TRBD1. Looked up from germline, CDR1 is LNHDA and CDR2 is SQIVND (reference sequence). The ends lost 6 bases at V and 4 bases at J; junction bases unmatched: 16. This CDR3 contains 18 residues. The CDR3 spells CASSPELTGDGATGELFF. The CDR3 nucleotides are TGTGCCAGTAGCCCTGAGCTGACAGGGGATGGGGCCACCGGGGAGCTGTTTTTT.